Sequencing of this T cell receptor (beta chain) was carried out in a study of neurological immune-mediated disorders. Study findings and constraints: The study found no CDR3 amino acid sequences shared by expanded clones across subjects, suggesting private repertoires in all groups.

V dropped 6 bases and J dropped 4 bases, with 6 bases sitting between them. The CDR3 contains 11 residues. Germline CDR1 reads SNHLY; CDR2 reads FYNNEI. About this clonotype: Its matching antigen is unknown.

MiXCR was run by TCRdb on the 5' RACE reads, yielding one entry per CDR3 protein. The repertoire includes around 46,000 distinct CDR3 sequences, about 23% of them detected once, and roughly 25% sits in the top ten. This sequence originates from a woman in her 70s in good health. Sequenced input: PBMCs. The V call is TRBV2, the J call TRBJ2-5; D is undetermined. The CDR3 spells CASRFGETQYF. As DNA, the CDR3 is TGTGCCAGCAGATTTGGAGAGACCCAGTACTTC.